The sequence of this T cell receptor (beta chain) was determined in a study of shared clonotypes between healthy human individuals. Study results and caveats: It was anticipated that sequencing depth would influence how many clonotypes donors shared.

In regard to this clone: What it binds is unknown.

Measured with immunoSEQ multiplex PCR; TCRdb has only the in-frame clones, and not every one. The sample carries some 200,000 clones, 85% to 95% recorded once. Germline V CDR1 and CDR2: SGHRS, YFSETQ. This CDR3 contains 14 residues. Trimming removed 0 bases at V and 8 bases at J, with 14 bases between. The chain uses TRBV5-1 and TRBJ1-2, with D unresolved. This receptor was identified in a woman in her 30s in good health. The material sequenced was naive CD4+ T cells sorted from blood. Subset of the sample: CD45RA+ positively selected. The CDR3 loop reads CASSLGDLFDGYTF. The CDR3, as DNA: TGCGCCAGCAGCTTGGGTGATCTTTTCGACGGCTACACCTTC.